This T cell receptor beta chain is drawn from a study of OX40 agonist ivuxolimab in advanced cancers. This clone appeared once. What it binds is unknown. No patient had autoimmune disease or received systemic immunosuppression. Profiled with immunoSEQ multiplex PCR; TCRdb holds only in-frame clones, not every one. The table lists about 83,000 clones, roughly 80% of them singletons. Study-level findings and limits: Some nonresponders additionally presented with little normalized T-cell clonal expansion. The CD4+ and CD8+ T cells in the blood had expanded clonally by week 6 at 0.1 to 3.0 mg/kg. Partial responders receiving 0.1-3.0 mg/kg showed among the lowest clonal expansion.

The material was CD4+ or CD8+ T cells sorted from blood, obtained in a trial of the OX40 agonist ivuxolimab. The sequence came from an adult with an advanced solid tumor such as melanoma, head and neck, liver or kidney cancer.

The DNA for the CDR3 is TGTGCCAGTAGGACGACAGGGGGCGGGAATCAGCCCCAGCATTTT. Residues: CASRTTGGGNQPQHF. The chain combines TRBV19 with TRBJ1-5, with 10 bases aligning to TRBD1. CDR3 length equals 15 residues. The V segment lost 6 bases and the J segment 4 bases; nucleotides outside the gene matches: 6. Germline V gene lookup returns CDR1 LNHDA and CDR2 SQIVND (reference sequence).